Listed here are 20 T cell receptor beta chains from one sample, sequenced in a study of cytomegalovirus exposure and HLA in healthy donors. The PCR made use of 60 Vbeta and 13 Jbeta primers. Libraries were prepared by immunoSEQ multiplex PCR; TCRdb keeps only in-frame clonotypes and omits some of them. Here the sample spans 60,000 to 85,000 clones, 75% to 80% being singletons. Sequencing was done on a sample of PBMCs. These receptors all stem from a man in his forties in good health and CMV-seronegative.

The chain joins TRBV7-3 to TRBJ1-1, with D uncertain. CDR1 is SGHTA and CDR2 is FQGTGA in the germline V gene. The V gene lost 5 bases and the J gene lost 6 bases, with 13 bases spanning the gap. This CDR3 is built from 13 residues. The CDR3 bases are TGTGCCAGCAGCCCCTTTTTGAGCCCTGAAGCTTTCTTT. This encodes CASSPFLSPEAFF. Drawing the rest from reference TRBV7-3 and TRBJ1-1, the complete variable domain is GAGVSQTPSNKVTEKGKYVELRCDPISGHTALYWYRQSLGQGPEFLIYFQGTGAADDSGLPNDRFFAVRPEGSVSTLKIQRTERGDSAVYLCASSPFLSPEAFFGQGTRLTVV.

This sequence joins TRBV5-4 and TRBJ2-5; TRBD1 matches at 9 bases. With 4 bases clipped from V and 5 bases from J, the junction kept 9 bases outside the gene matches. The CDR3 is made up of 15 amino acids. Germline CDR1 SGHNT, CDR2 YYREEE (reference sequence). CDR3 protein: CASSQPGTGRETQYF. Written as DNA, the CDR3 is TGTGCCAGCAGCCAACCCGGGACAGGGCGGGAGACCCAGTACTTC.

The chain links TRBV29-1 to TRBJ1-3, with TRBD1 matching over 7 bases. V dropped 5 bases and J dropped 3; count of bases not matched to a gene: 4. This CDR3 contains 13 residues. CDR1 is SQVTM and CDR2 is ANQGSEA in the germline V gene. The CDR3 bases are TGCAGCGTTTTGCGACAGGGTGGAAACACCATATATTTT. Amino acid sequence: CSVLRQGGNTIYF.

The chain carries TRBV6-1 and TRBJ2-7, with D possibly TRBD2 on 5 matching bases. The CDR3 has 15 residues. With 6 bases removed from V and 6 bases from J, the gap between germline ends came to 21 bases. CDR1 is MNHNS, CDR2 SASEGT, per germline. The CDR3 reads CASSGLTGIAGEQYF. CDR3 DNA sequence: TGTGCCAGCAGCGGCCTTACGGGGATTGCTGGCGAGCAGTACTTC.

In regard to this clone: Relative to the germline gene, one junction end is altered; a read error may explain this. This chain connects TRBV7-2 to TRBJ1-5, with D possibly matching TRBD1 (6 bases). Per germline, CDR1 SGHTA and CDR2 FQGNSA. This CDR3 contains 17 residues. The CDR3, as DNA: TGTGCCAGCAGCCTAGCAGGCCGGGGGGCCAGCAATCAGCCCCAGCATTTT. As protein: CASSLAGRGASNQPQHF.

V is TRBV14 and J is TRBJ2-2; D is undetermined. Germline loops: CDR1 SGHDN, CDR2 FVKESK. The CDR3 sequence is 16 residues long. V lost 1 base to trimming and J lost 4 bases, with 13 bases between them. The CDR3 DNA is TGTGCCAGCAGCCAAGTAAGAGCGATGAGCACCGGGGAGCTGTTTTTT. Amino acid sequence: CASSQVRAMSTGELFF.

The chain joins TRBV6-5 to TRBJ2-1, with TRBD1 as a possible D gene (6 bases). CDR1 is MNHEY and CDR2 is SVGAGI in the germline V gene. Trimming took off 4 bases at V and 3 bases at J, with 7 bases between the two ends. The CDR3 has 13 amino acids. CDR3 residues: CASSSDSYNEQFF. The CDR3 DNA reads as TGTGCCAGCAGTTCGGACAGCTACAATGAGCAGTTCTTC.

The chain links TRBV5-1 to TRBJ2-5; 7 nucleotides match TRBD2. Trimming at V came to 5 bases and at J to 2 bases, leaving 9 bases not matched to a gene. The CDR3 has 15 amino acids. Germline V gene lookup returns CDR1 SGHRS and CDR2 YFSETQ. The CDR3 protein is CASSFSGSGQETQYF. The CDR3 nucleotides are TGCGCCAGCAGTTTTAGCGGGTCCGGGCAAGAGACCCAGTACTTC.

As to this clone: A read error may produce the germline difference seen at one junction end. The V gene is TRBV29-1, the J gene TRBJ1-2, with 9 bases that match TRBD1. Germline V gene lookup returns CDR1 SQVTM and CDR2 ANQGSEA. This CDR3 is 16 amino acids long. The CDR3 loop is CSIEGFGTGTNYGYTF. The CDR3 DNA follows: TGCAGCATTGAAGGTTTTGGGACAGGGACTAACTATGGCTACACCTTC.

The rearrangement uses TRBV6-5 and TRBJ1-1; 8 positions agree with TRBD1. The V gene end was trimmed by 6 bases and the J gene end by 6 bases; junction bases not matched to a gene: 6. The germline gives CDR1 MNHEY, CDR2 SVGAGI. The CDR3 length is 13 residues. The CDR3, as DNA: TGTGCCAGCAGCCGAGACAGGGGTTCTGAAGCTTTCTTT. Amino acids: CASSRDRGSEAFF.

The chain has TRBV18 and TRBJ1-2; TRBD1 matches at 10 bases. J lost 8 bases, V lost 3 bases, and 12 bases had no gene match. This CDR3 comprises 16 residues. Per germline, CDR1 KGHSH and CDR2 LQKENI. Here the CDR3 reads CASSPVPGQGSGGYTF. The CDR3 nucleotides read TGTGCCAGCTCACCCGTCCCGGGACAGGGGTCGGGAGGCTACACCTTC.

V and J are TRBV11-2 and TRBJ2-2; a possible D gene is TRBD2 (5 bases). From germline, CDR1 is SGHAT and CDR2 FQNNGV. V lost 3 bases and J lost 5, with 13 bases in between. CDR3 length equals 15 residues. Here the CDR3 reads CASSLLGGTTGELFF. DNA for the CDR3: TGTGCCAGCAGCTTGTTAGGAGGTACTACCGGGGAGCTGTTTTTT.

The chain is built from TRBV27 and TRBJ1-1; weak D call: TRBD1 (6 bases). V lost 0 bases and J lost 3, with 11 bases in between. CDR1 and CDR2 from the germline V gene are MNHEY and SMNVEV (reference sequence). CDR3 length: 15 amino acids. In nucleotides, the CDR3 is TGTGCCAGCAGTTTATCTAGGGGGGGGTACACTGAAGCTTTCTTT. Amino acid sequence: CASSLSRGGYTEAFF.

V gene TRBV19 combines with J gene TRBJ1-5, with D perhaps matching TRBD1 (5 bases). This CDR3 region has 15 residues. V shed 0 bases and J shed 5 bases, with 11 bases lying between them. Germline CDR1 LNHDA, CDR2 SQIVND (reference sequence). The CDR3: CASSIESDSYQPQHF. CDR3 bases: TGTGCCAGTAGTATAGAAAGCGACAGTTATCAGCCCCAGCATTTT.

This sequence joins TRBV30 and TRBJ1-3, with D perhaps TRBD1 (5 bases). Trimming took off 4 bases at V and 4 bases at J, with 17 bases between the two ends. CDR3 length: 15 amino acids. CDR1 and CDR2 (germline): GTSNPN, SVGIG (reference sequence). In DNA, the CDR3 is TGTGCCTGGATACGGAGGGGCGCAGCAGGAAACACCATATATTTT. This gives the protein CAWIRRGAAGNTIYF.

The gene calls are TRBV18 and TRBJ1-1; TRBD1 might be the D (6 bases). The CDR3 runs to 15 residues. Trimming shortened V by 1 base and J by 0 bases, and 9 bases separated the two germline ends. CDR1 KGHSH and CDR2 LQKENI come from the germline V gene. CDR3 DNA sequence: TGTGCCAGCTCACCACTAGGACAGTTGAACACTGAAGCTTTCTTT. As protein: CASSPLGQLNTEAFF.

The chain couples TRBV4-2 to TRBJ2-3; 9 nucleotides align to TRBD2. The CDR3 is 18 residues long. V gave up 4 bases and J gave up 4 bases; unmatched junction bases: 15. CDR1 and CDR2 from the germline V gene are LGHNA and YNFKEQ. CDR3 coding DNA: TGTGCCAGCAGCCCGGGGTTGGGCGGGGGGGCCGGGGCAGATACGCAGTATTTT. This codes for CASSPGLGGGAGADTQYF.

This clone appeared a few times. V gene TRBV18 combines with J gene TRBJ1-1; D is unresolved. The ends were cut back, 9 bases at V and 1 base at J, with 18 bases in the middle. CDR1 is KGHSH and CDR2 is LQKENI in the germline V gene. The CDR3 sequence is 15 residues long. Here the CDR3 DNA reads TGTGCCAGTACCCCAAAGAGGGAAACGAACACTGAAGCTTTCTTT. Its protein is CASTPKRETNTEAFF.

The genes are TRBV29-1 and TRBJ2-7, with TRBD1 matching 9 bases. Looked up from germline, CDR1 is SQVTM and CDR2 is ANQGSEA. V lost 6 bases, J lost 2 bases, and 5 bases stayed unmatched. This CDR3 has 13 residues. DNA of the CDR3: TGCAGCGTCTCACAGGGGGCCCCCTACGAGCAGTACTTC. It specifies CSVSQGAPYEQYF.

The chain uses TRBV29-1 and TRBJ2-7; D call uncertain. The CDR3 is 12 amino acids. Germline CDR1 SQVTM, CDR2 ANQGSEA. Between the trimmed V and J ends, which lost 7 bases and 0 bases, there was a span of 10 bases. CDR3 region: CSATKSSYEQYF. DNA of the CDR3: TGCAGCGCCACGAAGAGCTCCTACGAGCAGTACTTC.